This T cell receptor (beta chain) was profiled in a study of shared clonotypes between healthy human individuals. Sequencing used immunoSEQ multiplex PCR; TCRdb keeps in-frame clones, though not all of them. The repertoire has approximately 1.4 million clones, under 99% of them found once; the top ten carry approximately 0.45%. Germline lookup yields CDR1 MDHEN and CDR2 SYDVKM. Trimming stripped 6 bases from V and 7 bases from J, with 13 bases between. CDR3 size: 13 residues. This clonotype was sampled from a man aged 25-40 years in good health. Sequenced sample: naive CD4+ T cells sorted from blood. Subset in this sample: CD45RA+ positively selected. V is TRBV28 and J is TRBJ1-5; D is unresolved. CDR3 DNA sequence: TGTGCCAGCAGCAAGACCCTAGGGCAGCCCCAGCATTTT. Its protein is CASSKTLGQPQHF.